This passage covers 17 T cell receptor beta chains from one sample sequenced in a study of shared T cell receptors in the human thymus. Here immunoSEQ multiplex PCR was the method, and the copy in TCRdb shows in-frame clones only, minus some. The profile shows more than 300,000 clones, 85% to 95% of them singletons. The sample comprised thymocytes. The receptor set was obtained from a human donor.

V usage is TRBV7-9 and J usage is TRBJ2-7; 8 bases match TRBD2. The germline V gene has CDR1 SEHNR and CDR2 FQNEAQ (reference sequence). Losses at the gene ends were 5 bases for V and 0 bases for J; bases not matched to a gene: 6. This CDR3 has 15 amino acids. The CDR3 nucleotides read TGTGCCAGCAGCATACCCGGGACTAGCTCCTACGAGCAGTACTTC. The encoded protein is CASSIPGTSSYEQYF.

The genes are TRBV5-1 and TRBJ2-5, with TRBD2 matching 12 bases. With V trimmed by 0 bases and J by 5 bases, 8 bases remained unmatched. The CDR3 extends over 17 amino acids. Per germline, CDR1 SGHRS and CDR2 YFSETQ. The DNA for the CDR3 is TGCGCCAGCAGCTTGGACCGACTAGCGGGAGATCGGGAGACCCAGTACTTC. This encodes CASSLDRLAGDRETQYF. Supplemented by reference TRBV5-1 and TRBJ2-5, the full variable domain reads KAGVTQTPRYLIKTRGQQVTLSCSPISGHRSVSWYQQTPGQGLQFLFEYFSETQRNKGNFPGRFSGRQFSNSRSEMNVSTLELGDSALYLCASSLDRLAGDRETQYFGPGTRLLVL.

This clone has only one observation. This chain connects TRBV10-3 to TRBJ1-1; a weak D match, TRBD1 (5 bases). The CDR3 sequence is 14 residues long. V was shortened by 4 bases and J by 3 bases, with 12 bases between the two germline ends. The germline V gene has CDR1 ENHRY and CDR2 SYGVKD. The CDR3 DNA follows: TGTGCCATCAGTGGGGGGAGGGTGTACACTGAAGCTTTCTTT. Translation: CAISGGRVYTEAFF.

J is TRBJ2-1 and V is TRBV5-4; 9 nucleotides line up with TRBD2. The germline CDR1 and CDR2 sequences are SGHNT and YYREEE (reference sequence). V shed 1 base, J shed 5 bases, and the junction held 7 bases outside the gene matches. This CDR3 comprises 16 residues. DNA of the CDR3: TGTGCCAGCAGCTTGTCCCCACTAGCGGGTAACAATGAGCAGTTCTTC. Protein: CASSLSPLAGNNEQFF.

The rearrangement joins TRBV5-1 to TRBJ1-2; D may be TRBD1 (6 bases). V shed 2 bases and J shed 6 bases, with 11 bases lying between them. The germline CDR1 and CDR2 sequences are SGHRS and YFSETQ. The CDR3 contains 13 residues. Here the CDR3 DNA reads TGCGCCAGCAGCTTCCGGGACAACGATGGCTACACCTTC. Its protein is CASSFRDNDGYTF.

The rearrangement links TRBV9 to TRBJ1-1; 8 nucleotides align to TRBD1. Germline CDR1 is SGDLS and CDR2 is YYNGEE. The J segment lost 1 base and the V segment lost 3 bases, leaving 8 bases of the junction unmatched. This CDR3 is 16 amino acids long. CDR3 amino acids: CASSEWDRPTNTEAFF. The CDR3, as DNA: TGTGCCAGCAGCGAGTGGGACAGGCCGACGAACACTGAAGCTTTCTTT.

The chain joins TRBV7-9 to TRBJ2-7, with a weak D call TRBD1 (5 bases). This CDR3 spans 15 amino acids. CDR1 and CDR2 from the germline V gene are SEHNR and FQNEAQ (reference sequence). V was pared by 3 bases and J by 2 bases, with 14 bases between. The CDR3 reads CASSLTWGSAYEQYF. The DNA of the CDR3 is TGTGCCAGCAGCTTGACCTGGGGCTCGGCCTACGAGCAGTACTTC.

The chain couples TRBV2 to TRBJ2-3, with D possibly being TRBD2 (6 bases). V lost 2 bases to trimming and J lost 1 base, with 13 bases between them. Germline assignment: CDR1 SNHLY and CDR2 FYNNEI. The CDR3 loop spans 16 amino acids. In DNA form, the CDR3 reads TGTGCCAGCAGTGAACTTAGGGACTCCTGCACAGATACGCAGTATTTT. Translation: CASSELRDSCTDTQYF.

The chain couples TRBV5-1 to TRBJ2-1; 9 nucleotides line up with TRBD2. V lost 0 bases and J lost 3; bases outside the gene matches: 7. The V gene's germline CDR1 is SGHRS and CDR2 YFSETQ. The length of the CDR3 is 17 residues. CDR3 bases: TGCGCCAGCAGCTTGGTACCGGCTAGCGGGATCTACAATGAGCAGTTCTTC. Translated: CASSLVPASGIYNEQFF.

V gene TRBV28 combines with J gene TRBJ1-3; D is unclear. CDR1 is MDHEN and CDR2 is SYDVKM in the germline V gene. The CDR3 runs to 16 residues. V was shortened by 3 bases and J by 4 bases, with 16 bases between the two germline ends. Written as DNA, the CDR3 is TGTGCCAGCAGTTTTGTGCGGACGACTCGGGGAAACACCATATATTTT. Translation gives CASSFVRTTRGNTIYF. Using reference TRBV28 and TRBJ1-3 for the parts outside the CDR3, the full variable domain is DVKVTQSSRYLVKRTGEKVFLECVQDMDHENMFWYRQDPGLGLRLIYFSYDVKMKEKGDIPEGYSVSREKKERFSLILESASTNQTSMYLCASSFVRTTRGNTIYFGEGSWLTVV.

The CDR3 nucleotides are TGTGCCAGTAGTATAATCGGCGAATCCCTCTACAATGAGCAGTTCTTC. This encodes CASSIIGESLYNEQFF. The chain uses TRBV19 and TRBJ2-1; unclear D gene. V was clipped by 2 bases and J by 3 bases, with 14 bases between them. The germline gives CDR1 LNHDA, CDR2 SQIVND (reference sequence). The CDR3 length is 16 residues.

V is TRBV6-5 and J is TRBJ1-3, with D perhaps TRBD1 (6 bases). CDR1 and CDR2 (germline): MNHEY, SVGAGI. The CDR3 is 15 residues long. V gave up 2 bases and J gave up 4 bases, with 12 bases separating them. CDR3 sequence: CASSYGRGSGNTIYF. The DNA for the CDR3 is TGTGCCAGCAGTTACGGTAGGGGGTCCGGAAACACCATATATTTT.

The chain has TRBV29-1 and TRBJ1-2; 8 bases map to TRBD1. V was clipped by 5 bases and J by 0 bases; unmatched bases: 8. Germline CDR1 and CDR2: SQVTM and ANQGSEA. The CDR3 covers 15 residues. CDR3 amino acids: CSVSGQGDPNYGYTF. The CDR3 DNA reads TGCAGCGTTTCAGGACAGGGCGATCCTAACTATGGCTACACCTTC.

This sequence joins TRBV14 and TRBJ2-3; TRBD1 matches 9 bases. The CDR3 length is 16 residues. Germline V CDR1 and CDR2: SGHDN, FVKESK. With 0 bases clipped from V and 4 bases from J, the junction kept 5 bases outside the gene matches. The CDR3 is CASSQDPGQGADTQYF. CDR3 bases: TGTGCCAGCAGCCAAGACCCGGGACAGGGCGCAGATACGCAGTATTTT.

This clone has a handful of counts. The chain is built from TRBV28 and TRBJ1-5, with unresolved D. The CDR3 runs to 17 residues. CDR1 MDHEN and CDR2 SYDVKM come from the germline V gene. Between the trimmed V and J ends, which lost 0 bases and 7 bases, there was a span of 19 bases. This CDR3 reads CASSLCVEGKWEQPQHF. CDR3 DNA sequence: TGTGCCAGCAGTTTATGCGTAGAGGGAAAGTGGGAACAGCCCCAGCATTTT.

This clone was seen just once. The gene calls are TRBV28 and TRBJ2-7, with D tentatively TRBD1 (5 bases). V shed 3 bases and J shed 11 bases, with 8 bases lying between them. The CDR3 is 10 residues long. Germline V CDR1 and CDR2: MDHEN, SYDVKM. CDR3 coding DNA: TGTGCCAGCAGTTTTAAGGGGAAGTACTTC. Translating gives CASSFKGKYF.

V is TRBV20-1 and J is TRBJ1-3; no clear D. This CDR3 contains 11 residues. Germline CDR1 reads DFQATT; CDR2 reads SNEGSKA (reference sequence). V lost 7 bases, J lost 4 bases, and 8 bases lay in between. In DNA form, the CDR3 reads TGCAGTGTGGGGATGGGAAACACCATATATTTT. It codes for CSVGMGNTIYF.